These T cell receptor beta chains were read from a single sample in a study of cytomegalovirus exposure and HLA in healthy donors. Some clones are missing from TCRdb's copy, which holds only in-frame ones; the method was immunoSEQ multiplex PCR. The sample includes about 160,000 clones, approximately 80% seen only once; the top ten take around 6.5%. Sequencing was done on a sample of PBMCs. The source of these receptors is a male donor in good health and CMV-seropositive. CDR3s include the opening cysteine and the closing phenylalanine or tryptophan. Each record gives: V gene, D gene, clone size, J gene, CDR3 DNA, CDR3 protein. The D gene is left open where the match is weak. The size entry is marked missing in some rows and otherwise reads once, few, many or a size class.

TRBV7-9	.	.	TRBJ2-7	TGTTCCAGCAGCTTAGTGCGCTACGAGCAGTACTTC	CSSSLVRYEQYF
TRBV28	TRBD1	.	TRBJ1-5	TGTGCCACCCGGGACAGCAATAGCAATCAGCCCCAGCATTTT	CATRDSNSNQPQHF
TRBV29-1	.	once	TRBJ2-3	TGCAGCGTTTTCCCCCAGCGGCTCAGCACAGATACGCAGTATTTT	CSVFPQRLSTDTQYF
TRBV19	TRBD1	once	TRBJ1-4	TGTGCCAGTAAGACAGGGTCGGCTAATGAAAAACTGTTTTTT	CASKTGSANEKLFF
TRBV9	TRBD2	.	TRBJ2-3	TGTGCCAGCGGCATAGCGGGAACCCTTAGCACAGATACGCAGTATTTT	CASGIAGTLSTDTQYF
TRBV5-4	TRBD1	.	TRBJ1-6	TGTGCCAGCAGCTTGCCCGCCGACAGGGGCTATAATTCACCCCTCCACTTT	CASSLPADRGYNSPLHF
TRBV19	.	few	TRBJ1-5	TGTGCCAGTAGTATAGGGCAGGGACTTTATCAGCCCCAGCATTTT	CASSIGQGLYQPQHF
TRBV2	TRBD1	.	TRBJ1-5	TGTGCCAGCGCCTTGACAGGGTTAAGCAATCAGCCCCAGCATTTT	CASALTGLSNQPQHF
TRBV14	.	once	TRBJ2-3	TGTGCCAGCAGCCAGCAACCGTCGGCAGATACGCAGTATTTT	CASSQQPSADTQYF
TRBV28	.	.	TRBJ2-3	TGTGCCAGCAGTTTATTTTCCAGAAGCACAGATACGCAGTATTTT	CASSLFSRSTDTQYF
TRBV20-1	.	.	TRBJ2-1	TGCAGTGCTCAAGGTTGGAGTGAGCAGTTCTTC	CSAQGWSEQFF
TRBV4-2	TRBD2	few	TRBJ2-7	TGTGCCAGCAGCCAAGACCTGAGTATAGCGGGACGGTCCTACGAGCAGTACTTC	CASSQDLSIAGRSYEQYF
TRBV7-9	.	.	TRBJ2-1	TGTTCCAGCAGCCCTATATTACAAGGGGCCCTGGGCAATGAGCAGTTCTTC	CSSSPILQGALGNEQFF
TRBV4-3	.	.	TRBJ2-7	TGCGCCAGCAGCCAAGAGAGAGGAGCCCACTACGAGCAGTACTTC	CASSQERGAHYEQYF
TRBV19	.	.	TRBJ2-7	TGTGCCAGTAGTATAGGGTCAGGGTGGGTCTACGAGCAGTACTTC	CASSIGSGWVYEQYF
TRBV9	.	once	TRBJ2-2	TGTGCCAGCAGCGTTGAGCCCGGGGAGCTGTTTTTT	CASSVEPGELFF
TRBV27	.	.	TRBJ2-2	TGTGCCAGCAGTTTGCCAGGGGACATCGGGGAGCTGTTTTTT	CASSLPGDIGELFF
TRBV7-9	TRBD1	.	TRBJ1-1	TGTGCCAGCAGCTTATCAGGGGGTAACACTGAAGCTTTCTTT	CASSLSGGNTEAFF
TRBV6-5	TRBD2	.	TRBJ2-7	TGTGCCAGCAGTTACTCGCCGGGACTAGCGGGCTACGAGCAGTACTTC	CASSYSPGLAGYEQYF
TRBV4-3	.	.	TRBJ1-1	TGCGCCAGCAGCCAGAGGGCCGGAACTGAAGCTTTCTTT	CASSQRAGTEAFF
TRBV18	.	.	TRBJ1-6	TGTGCCAGCTCTGCGGGTGGTAGTTCACCCCTCCACTTT	CASSAGGSSPLHF
TRBV5-4	TRBD1	.	TRBJ1-1	TGTGCCAGCAGCTTAATGGGACAGGCTTCTGAAGCTTTCTTT	CASSLMGQASEAFF
TRBV19	TRBD1	.	TRBJ2-3	TGTGCCAGTAGTTTTAGTAGAGGACAGGGGTCAGATACGCAGTATTTT	CASSFSRGQGSDTQYF
TRBV7-8	TRBD1	.	TRBJ2-7	TGTGCCAGCAGCCCACGTCCCGGGACAGGGTACGAGCAGTACTTC	CASSPRPGTGYEQYF
TRBV28	.	.	TRBJ1-2	TGTGCCAGCAGCAGGGGTCTAGGCTACACCTTC	CASSRGLGYTF
TRBV11-2	.	.	TRBJ2-1	TGTGCCAGCAGCTCCCCCCGGGGGACTTACGGTGAGCAGTTCTTC	CASSSPRGTYGEQFF
TRBV4-2	TRBD2	.	TRBJ2-3	TGTGCCAGCAGCCAGATGGCTAGCGGGCACATTGGCACAGATACGCAGTATTTT	CASSQMASGHIGTDTQYF
TRBV28	.	.	TRBJ1-4	TGTGCCAGCAGTTGGGGGGGAGTAAAACTGTTTTTT	CASSWGGVKLFF
TRBV5-6	.	few	TRBJ1-1	TGTGCCAGCAGCTTGTCCTCTAACACTGAAGCTTTCTTT	CASSLSSNTEAFF
TRBV6-1	.	.	TRBJ2-7	TGTGCCAGCAGTTTCATTTCATACGAGCAGTACTTC	CASSFISYEQYF
TRBV11-3	.	.	TRBJ2-7	TGTGCCAGCACGAGCTCCTACGAGCAGTACTTC	CASTSSYEQYF
TRBV6-5	.	.	TRBJ2-5	TGTGCCAGCAGTAGAGGCCCGGACCAAGAGACCCAGTACTTC	CASSRGPDQETQYF
TRBV11-2	TRBD1	few	TRBJ1-1	TGTGCCAGCAGCTTAGTTGGGACAGTGAACACTGAAGCTTTCTTT	CASSLVGTVNTEAFF
TRBV27	.	.	TRBJ2-2	TGTGCCAGCAGTTCTAGGTTAGCGAGGGCCGGGGAGCTGTTTTTT	CASSSRLARAGELFF
TRBV18	.	.	TRBJ2-5	TGTGCCAGCTCACGGACGACAGGGCGGGATCAAGAGACCCAGTACTTC	CASSRTTGRDQETQYF
TRBV12-5	TRBD1	.	TRBJ1-1	TGTGCTAGTGGTTTGGCCAGGGGGACTGAAGCTTTCTTT	CASGLARGTEAFF
TRBV30	TRBD2	.	TRBJ2-3	TGTGCCGGGGACCCCGGGACTAGCAGTGCAGATACGCAGTATTTT	CAGDPGTSSADTQYF
TRBV5-8	.	.	TRBJ2-7	TGTGCCAGCAGCTTGTGGGGAGCTGGCTCCTACGAGCAGTACTTC	CASSLWGAGSYEQYF
TRBV27	.	.	TRBJ2-7	TGTGCCAGCAAGACGCGTACGACAGGTGACTCCTACGAGCAGTACTTC	CASKTRTTGDSYEQYF
TRBV6-5	.	.	TRBJ2-6	TGTGCCAGCAGTTCGAGGGTCTCTGGGGCCAACGTCCTGACTTTC	CASSSRVSGANVLTF
TRBV6-1	TRBD1	.	TRBJ2-7	TGTGCCAGCACCCCGGACAGGGGGTCGTACGAGCAGTACTTC	CASTPDRGSYEQYF
TRBV25-1	TRBD2	few	TRBJ2-3	TGTGCCAGCAAGGGACTAGCGGTGTGGGATACGCAGTATTTT	CASKGLAVWDTQYF
TRBV28	TRBD2	.	TRBJ2-1	TGTGCCAGCAGCCAACCTACTAGCGGGAGAGGTATTGAGCAGTTCTTC	CASSQPTSGRGIEQFF
TRBV2	TRBD2	few	TRBJ2-1	TGTGCCACCCAAGGGAGGGAGGATGAGCAGTTCTTC	CATQGREDEQFF
TRBV18	TRBD2	few	TRBJ2-2	TGTGCCAGCTCCCTGAGACTAGCGGGAGGATTGAACACCGGGGAGCTGTTTTTT	CASSLRLAGGLNTGELFF
TRBV21-1	.	once	TRBJ2-7	TGTGCCAGCAGCACCGCTTATACTACCTACGAGCAGTACTTC	CASSTAYTTYEQYF
TRBV4-3	.	few	TRBJ2-1	TGCGCCAGCAGCCAAGAGAGGCTAGCGCCCTACAATGAGCAGTTCTTC	CASSQERLAPYNEQFF
TRBV19	TRBD1	.	TRBJ2-3	TGTGCCAGTAGCCCGGACAGGGGGCGAGCAGATACGCAGTATTTT	CASSPDRGRADTQYF
TRBV28	.	few	TRBJ1-2	TGTGCCAGCAGTTCCCCCGGACAGAACTATGGCTACACCTTC	CASSSPGQNYGYTF
TRBV9	.	.	TRBJ2-2	TGTGCCAGCAGCATCGTTAGGGCGGGGAACACCGGGGAGCTGTTTTTT	CASSIVRAGNTGELFF
TRBV5-1	.	.	TRBJ2-3	TGCGCCAGCAGCTTGGGGCTCCCAAGCACAGATACGCAGTATTTT	CASSLGLPSTDTQYF
TRBV10-2	.	.	TRBJ2-1	TGCGCCAGCCATTCCCTGAGCTCCTACAATGAGCAGTTCTTC	CASHSLSSYNEQFF
TRBV2	.	once	TRBJ1-2	TGTGCCAGCAGTGATCGGACAATTAAGGGCTACACCTTC	CASSDRTIKGYTF
TRBV5-1	.	.	TRBJ1-1	TGCGCCAGCAGCAACTTGAACACTGAAGCTTTCTTT	CASSNLNTEAFF